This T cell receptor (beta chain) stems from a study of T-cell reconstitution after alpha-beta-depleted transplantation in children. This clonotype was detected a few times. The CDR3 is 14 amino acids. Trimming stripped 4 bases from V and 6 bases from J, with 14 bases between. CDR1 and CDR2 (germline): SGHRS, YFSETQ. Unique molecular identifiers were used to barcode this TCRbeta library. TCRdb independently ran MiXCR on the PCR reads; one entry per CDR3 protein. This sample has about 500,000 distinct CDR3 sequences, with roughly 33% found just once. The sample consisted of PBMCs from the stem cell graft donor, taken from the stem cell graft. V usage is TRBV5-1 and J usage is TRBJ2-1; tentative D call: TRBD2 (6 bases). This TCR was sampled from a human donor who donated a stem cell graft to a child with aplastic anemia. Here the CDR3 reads CASSPRLGGNEQFF. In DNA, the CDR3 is TGCGCCAGCAGCCCCAGACTAGGAGGCAATGAGCAGTTCTTC.